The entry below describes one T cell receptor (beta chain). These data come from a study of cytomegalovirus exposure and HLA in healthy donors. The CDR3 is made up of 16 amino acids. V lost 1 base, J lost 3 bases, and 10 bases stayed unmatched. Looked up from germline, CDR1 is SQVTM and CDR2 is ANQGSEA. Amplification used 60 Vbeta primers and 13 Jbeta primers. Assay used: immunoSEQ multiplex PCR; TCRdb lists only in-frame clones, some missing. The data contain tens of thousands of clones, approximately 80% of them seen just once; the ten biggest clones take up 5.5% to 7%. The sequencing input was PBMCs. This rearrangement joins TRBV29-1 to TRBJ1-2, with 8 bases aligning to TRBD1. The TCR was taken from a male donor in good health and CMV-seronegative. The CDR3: CSVEGQHVTGDYGYTF. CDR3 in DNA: TGCAGCGTTGAAGGCCAGCACGTGACAGGGGACTATGGCTACACCTTC.